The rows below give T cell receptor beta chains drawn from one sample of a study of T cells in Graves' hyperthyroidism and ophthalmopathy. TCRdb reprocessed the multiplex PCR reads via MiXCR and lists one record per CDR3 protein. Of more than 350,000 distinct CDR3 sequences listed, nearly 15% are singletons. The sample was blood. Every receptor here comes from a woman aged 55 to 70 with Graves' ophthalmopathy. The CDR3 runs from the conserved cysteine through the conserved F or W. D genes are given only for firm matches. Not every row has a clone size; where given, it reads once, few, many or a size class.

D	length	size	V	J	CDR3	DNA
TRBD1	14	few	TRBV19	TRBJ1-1	CASSTPQGDTEAFF	TGTGCCAGTAGTACCCCACAGGGGGACACTGAAGCTTTCTTT
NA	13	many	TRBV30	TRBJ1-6	CACTGEYNSPLHF	TGTGCCTGCACCGGGGAGTATAATTCACCCCTCCACTTT
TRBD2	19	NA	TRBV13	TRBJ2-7	CASSLLGLAGGPHMYEQYF	TGTGCCAGCAGCCTATTGGGACTAGCGGGAGGGCCTCATATGTACGAGCAGTACTTC
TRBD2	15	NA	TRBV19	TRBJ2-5	CASSITSGSMETQYF	TGTGCCAGTAGTATAACTAGCGGGAGCATGGAGACCCAGTACTTC
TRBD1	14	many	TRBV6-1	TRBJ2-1	CASTRTGPYNEQFF	TGTGCCAGCACTCGGACAGGGCCCTACAATGAGCAGTTCTTC
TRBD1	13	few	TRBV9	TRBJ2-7	CASSVGQSYEQYF	TGTGCCAGCAGCGTGGGACAGTCGTACGAGCAGTACTTC
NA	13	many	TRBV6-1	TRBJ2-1	CASSVEGYNEQFF	TGTGCCAGCAGTGTCGAGGGATACAATGAGCAGTTCTTC
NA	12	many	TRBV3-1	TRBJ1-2	CASSQGFYGYTF	TGTGCCAGCAGCCAAGGGTTCTATGGCTACACCTTC
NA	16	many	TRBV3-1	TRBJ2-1	CASSQEGGLGGDEQFF	TGTGCCAGCAGCCAAGAAGGGGGACTAGGGGGCGATGAGCAGTTCTTC
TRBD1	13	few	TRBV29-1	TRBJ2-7	CSATGTGRDEQYF	TGCAGCGCCACCGGGACAGGGAGGGACGAGCAGTACTTC
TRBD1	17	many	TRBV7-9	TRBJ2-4	CASSLSRDRGRGNIQYF	TGTGCCAGCAGCTTATCGCGGGACAGGGGGCGCGGAAACATTCAGTACTTC
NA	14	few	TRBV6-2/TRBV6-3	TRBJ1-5	CASTYVGSNQPQHF	TGTGCCAGCACCTACGTCGGTAGCAATCAGCCCCAGCATTTT
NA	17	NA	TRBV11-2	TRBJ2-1	CASSLRAGTSSYNEQFF	TGTGCCAGCAGCTTACGGGCGGGGACCAGCTCCTACAATGAGCAGTTCTTC
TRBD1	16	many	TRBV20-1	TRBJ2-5	CSARDRGQGLQETQYF	TGCAGTGCTAGAGATCGGGGACAGGGTCTTCAAGAGACCCAGTACTTC
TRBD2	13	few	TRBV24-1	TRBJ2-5	CATGGQGGEGQYF	TGTGCCACCGGAGGGCAGGGAGGGGAGGGCCAGTACTTC
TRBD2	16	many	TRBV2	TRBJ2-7	CASSQTSATLSYEQYF	TGTGCCAGCAGTCAGACTAGCGCGACTCTGTCCTACGAGCAGTACTTC
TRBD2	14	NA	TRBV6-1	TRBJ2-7	CASSERLAGYEQYF	TGTGCCAGCAGTGAACGACTAGCGGGCTACGAGCAGTACTTC
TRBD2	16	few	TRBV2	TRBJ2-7	CASSAGTSGSGYEQYF	TGTGCCAGCAGCGCCGGGACTAGCGGGAGTGGGTACGAGCAGTACTTC
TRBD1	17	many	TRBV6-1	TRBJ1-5	CASSPGQGGAGNQPQHF	TGTGCCAGCAGTCCGGGACAGGGAGGAGCAGGCAATCAGCCCCAGCATTTT
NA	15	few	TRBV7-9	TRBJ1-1	CASKHRTGKSTEAFF	TGTGCCAGCAAGCACCGTACGGGGAAAAGCACTGAAGCTTTCTTT
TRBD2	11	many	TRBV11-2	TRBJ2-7	CASRRGNEQYF	TGTGCCAGCAGGCGGGGGAACGAGCAGTACTTC
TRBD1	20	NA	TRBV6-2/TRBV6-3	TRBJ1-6	CASSYSVRGRSSSYNSPLHF	TGTGCCAGCAGTTACTCAGTCAGGGGGCGGTCCAGCTCCTATAATTCACCCCTCCACTTT
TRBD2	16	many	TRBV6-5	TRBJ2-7	CASSYTATSGAGEQYF	TGTGCCAGCAGTTACACCGCGACTAGCGGGGCTGGCGAGCAGTACTTC
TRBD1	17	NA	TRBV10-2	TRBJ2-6	CASEGDRGRTGANVLTF	TGCGCCAGCGAAGGGGACAGGGGGCGCACTGGGGCCAACGTCCTGACTTTC
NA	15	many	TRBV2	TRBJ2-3	CASRLTSRTTDTQYF	TGTGCCAGCAGACTCACTAGTAGGACAACAGATACGCAGTATTTT
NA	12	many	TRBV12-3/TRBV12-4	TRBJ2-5	CASTRGRGGRHF	TGTGCCAGCACCCGCGGCAGGGGAGGGCGGCACTTC
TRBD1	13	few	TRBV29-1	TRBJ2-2	CIVQQGPTGELFF	TGCATCGTTCAACAGGGGCCCACCGGGGAGCTGTTTTTT
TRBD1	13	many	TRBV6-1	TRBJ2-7	CASSRDRNYEQYF	TGTGCCAGCAGTCGGGACAGGAACTACGAGCAGTACTTC
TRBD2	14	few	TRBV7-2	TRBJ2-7	CASSPRGGLGEQYF	TGTGCCAGCAGCCCCCGGGGAGGGTTGGGGGAGCAGTACTTC
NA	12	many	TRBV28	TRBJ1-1	CASSLYRIDAFF	TGTGCCAGCAGTTTATACAGGATCGACGCTTTCTTT
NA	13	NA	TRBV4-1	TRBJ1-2	CASSQGQGYDYTF	TGCGCCAGCAGCCAAGGTCAGGGATATGACTACACCTTC
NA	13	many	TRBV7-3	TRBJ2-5	CASSEAPSETQYF	TGTGCCAGCAGCGAAGCCCCATCGGAGACCCAGTACTTC
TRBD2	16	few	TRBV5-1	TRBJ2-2	CASSLDLAGYTGELFF	TGCGCCAGCAGCTTGGACCTAGCGGGGTACACCGGGGAGCTGTTTTTT
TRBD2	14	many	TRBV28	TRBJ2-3	CACTAGGSTDTQYF	TGTGCCTGCACAGCGGGAGGGAGCACAGATACGCAGTATTTT
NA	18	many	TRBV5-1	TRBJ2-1	CASSPGAGSYSRYNEQFF	TGCGCCAGCAGCCCGGGGGCGGGGAGCTACTCCCGCTACAATGAGCAGTTCTTC
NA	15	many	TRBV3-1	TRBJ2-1	CASSQTGVKWDEQFF	TGTGCCAGCAGCCAAACGGGGGTGAAATGGGATGAGCAGTTCTTC
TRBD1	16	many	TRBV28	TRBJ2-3	CASSSTRTGGTDTQYF	TGTGCCAGCAGTTCGACAAGGACAGGCGGCACAGATACGCAGTATTTT
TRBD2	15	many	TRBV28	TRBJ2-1	CASSWGLASTHEQFF	TGTGCCAGCAGTTGGGGACTAGCCTCCACGCATGAGCAGTTCTTC
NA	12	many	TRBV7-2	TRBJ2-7	CASSQTPYEQYF	TGTGCCAGCAGCCAGACCCCGTACGAGCAGTACTTC
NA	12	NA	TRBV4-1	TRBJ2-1	CASSQGGHEQFF	TGCGCCAGCAGCCAAGGCGGGCATGAGCAGTTCTTC
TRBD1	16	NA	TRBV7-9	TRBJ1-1	CASSLTPTGMNTEAFF	TGTGCCAGCAGCTTAACCCCGACAGGGATGAACACTGAAGCTTTCTTT
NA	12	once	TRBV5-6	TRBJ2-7	CASRYMGGEQYF	TGTGCCAGCAGATATATGGGGGGTGAGCAGTACTTC
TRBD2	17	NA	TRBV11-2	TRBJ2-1	CASSSGGLAEAYNEQFF	TGTGCCAGCAGTTCAGGGGGACTAGCGGAGGCCTACAATGAGCAGTTCTTC
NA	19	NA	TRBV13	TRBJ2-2	CASSSYSRQTPLLTGELFF	TGTGCCAGCAGCTCCTACAGCCGACAGACTCCTCTGCTCACCGGGGAGCTGTTTTTT
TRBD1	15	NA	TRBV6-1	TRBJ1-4	CASSPRRGLDEKLFF	TGTGCCAGCAGTCCCCGGAGGGGGCTTGATGAAAAACTGTTTTTT
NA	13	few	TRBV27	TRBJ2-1	CASSLSGRTGQFF	TGTGCCAGCAGTTTATCGGGGCGTACTGGGCAGTTCTTC
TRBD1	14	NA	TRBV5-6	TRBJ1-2	CASSSPTGEDGYTF	TGTGCCAGCAGCTCACCAACAGGGGAGGATGGCTACACCTTC
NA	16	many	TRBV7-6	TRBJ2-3	CASSAISGGLTDTQYF	TGTGCCAGCAGCGCCATTTCAGGGGGGCTCACAGATACGCAGTATTTT
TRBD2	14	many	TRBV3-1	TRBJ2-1	CASSHPGLANEQFF	TGTGCCAGCAGCCACCCGGGACTAGCCAATGAGCAGTTCTTC
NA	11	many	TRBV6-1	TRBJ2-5	CASRPKETQYF	TGTGCCAGCAGGCCCAAAGAGACCCAGTACTTC
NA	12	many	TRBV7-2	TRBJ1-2	CASSLELYGYTF	TGTGCCAGCAGCTTAGAACTCTATGGCTACACCTTC
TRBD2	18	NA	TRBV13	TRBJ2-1	CASSLRGGGRLAVNEQFF	TGTGCCAGCAGCTTACGGGGGGGGGGTCGACTAGCGGTCAATGAGCAGTTCTTC
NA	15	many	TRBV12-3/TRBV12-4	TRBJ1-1	CASSNQGVKNTEAFF	TGTGCCAGCAGTAACCAGGGAGTGAAGAACACTGAAGCTTTCTTT
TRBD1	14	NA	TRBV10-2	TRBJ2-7	CASRGETGLSEQYF	TGCGCCAGCAGGGGGGAGACAGGGTTGAGTGAGCAGTACTTC
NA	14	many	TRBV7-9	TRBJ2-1	CASSRGQTDNEQFF	TGTGCCAGCAGCCGAGGACAGACCGACAATGAGCAGTTCTTC
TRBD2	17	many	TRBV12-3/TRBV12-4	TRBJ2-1	CASRNPGLAGLLGEQFF	TGTGCCAGCAGAAATCCGGGACTAGCGGGGCTTTTAGGTGAGCAGTTCTTC
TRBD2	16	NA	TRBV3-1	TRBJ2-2	CASSPFGTKNTGELFF	TGTGCCAGCAGCCCCTTTGGGACTAAGAACACCGGGGAGCTGTTTTTT
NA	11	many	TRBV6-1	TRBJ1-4	CASRSGEKLFF	TGTGCCAGCAGAAGCGGTGAAAAACTGTTTTTT
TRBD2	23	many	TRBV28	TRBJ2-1	CASSLHLPQRLADLFSSYNEQFF	TGTGCCAGCAGTCTACACTTGCCCCAAAGACTAGCGGATCTATTCAGCTCCTACAATGAGCAGTTCTTC
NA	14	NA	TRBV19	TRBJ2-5	CASSIGLGKETQYF	TGTGCCAGTAGTATAGGGTTGGGGAAAGAGACCCAGTACTTC